These 9 T cell receptor beta chains were sequenced from one sample in a study of blood T cell repertoires in COVID-19. The method was immunoSEQ multiplex PCR; TCRdb's version includes in-frame clones alone and lacks a portion of them. The sample has around 1,800 clones; around 69% are singletons. The sequencing sample was made of peripheral blood. These receptors originate from a man aged 65-85 years with active COVID-19.

DNA of the CDR3: TGTGCCACCCGTCAGGGGCTCAATCAGCCCCAGCATTTT. Its protein product is CATRQGLNQPQHF. J is TRBJ1-5 and V is TRBV24-1; tentative D call: TRBD1 (6 bases). V lost 9 bases, J lost 3 bases, and 11 bases lay in between. This CDR3 is built from 13 residues. The germline gives CDR1 KGHDR, CDR2 SFDVKD.

This clone was detected only a few times. Here the CDR3 reads CASSLGSAGERTDTQYF. The CDR3 DNA follows: TGTGCCAGCAGCTTAGGCTCCGCGGGAGAGAGAACAGATACGCAGTATTTT. The V gene is TRBV7-9, the J gene TRBJ2-3; 7 nucleotides agree with TRBD2. CDR1 is SEHNR, CDR2 FQNEAQ, per germline (reference sequence). The CDR3 sequence is 17 residues long. The trim removed 1 base at V and 3 bases at J, leaving 10 bases unmatched.

The V call is TRBV28, the J call TRBJ2-7, with 9 bases that match TRBD2. The J segment lost 3 bases and the V segment lost 8 bases, leaving 8 bases of the junction unmatched. Germline loops: CDR1 MDHEN, CDR2 SYDVKM. This CDR3 region has 14 residues. The CDR3: CASGALAGLYEQYF. CDR3 sequence (DNA): TGTGCCAGCGGGGCACTAGCGGGCCTCTACGAGCAGTACTTC.

The chain has TRBV7-2 and TRBJ1-4; 9 nucleotides line up with TRBD1. J gave up 3 bases and V 5 bases, and 1 base lay outside the gene matches. The germline V gene encodes CDR1 SGHTA and CDR2 FQGNSA. The CDR3 is 14 amino acids. The CDR3 region is CASSRDRANEKLFF. The DNA of the CDR3 is TGTGCCAGCAGCCGGGACAGGGCTAATGAAAAACTGTTTTTT.

This sequence joins TRBV3-1 (or the pseudogene TRBV3-2) and TRBJ2-5, with a possible D match to TRBD1 (5 bases). Trimming removed 4 bases from V and 6 bases from J, with 18 bases in between. This CDR3 contains 15 residues. Germline CDR1 LGHDT, CDR2 YNNKEL (reference sequence). The CDR3 DNA reads TGTGCCAGCAGCCGCCGGGCCAAAAAGGGGCAGACCCAGTACTTC. Translation: CASSRRAKKGQTQYF.

DNA of the CDR3: TGTGCCAGCAGCCAAGGACAGGGGAATGAGCAGTTCTTC. Translating it yields CASSQGQGNEQFF. V gene TRBV7-3 combines with J gene TRBJ2-1; 9 bases line up with TRBD1. The trim removed 5 bases at V and 7 bases at J, leaving 3 bases unmatched. Germline lookup yields CDR1 SGHTA and CDR2 FQGTGA. The CDR3 is 13 residues long.

The V call is TRBV29-1, the J call TRBJ2-5; possible D gene TRBD2, 5 bases. The germline V gene encodes CDR1 SQVTM and CDR2 ANQGSEA. This CDR3 is 13 amino acids long. CDR3 sequence: CSGTGLGQETQYF. The CDR3 nucleotides are TGCAGTGGTACGGGATTGGGCCAAGAGACCCAGTACTTC.

Worth noting for this clone: The same CDR3 can be traced to other DNA sequences in this sample. The chain links TRBV9 to TRBJ2-1; 7 nucleotides align to TRBD2. Per the germline V gene, CDR1 is SGDLS and CDR2 is YYNGEE. J was trimmed by 8 bases and V by 0 bases; bases with no gene match: 2. The CDR3 is made up of 13 amino acids. In nucleotides, the CDR3 is TGTGCCAGCAGCGTAGCGACTAGCCATGAGCAGTTCTTC. Translating gives CASSVATSHEQFF.

The chain carries TRBV6-5 and TRBJ1-2, with 7 bases identical to TRBD1. CDR3 length equals 12 residues. Germline lookup yields CDR1 MNHEY and CDR2 SVGAGI. V gave up 8 bases and J gave up 8 bases; unmatched junction bases: 8. The CDR3 here is CASHTGVRGYTF. The CDR3 bases are TGTGCCAGCCACACAGGGGTTCGAGGCTACACCTTC.